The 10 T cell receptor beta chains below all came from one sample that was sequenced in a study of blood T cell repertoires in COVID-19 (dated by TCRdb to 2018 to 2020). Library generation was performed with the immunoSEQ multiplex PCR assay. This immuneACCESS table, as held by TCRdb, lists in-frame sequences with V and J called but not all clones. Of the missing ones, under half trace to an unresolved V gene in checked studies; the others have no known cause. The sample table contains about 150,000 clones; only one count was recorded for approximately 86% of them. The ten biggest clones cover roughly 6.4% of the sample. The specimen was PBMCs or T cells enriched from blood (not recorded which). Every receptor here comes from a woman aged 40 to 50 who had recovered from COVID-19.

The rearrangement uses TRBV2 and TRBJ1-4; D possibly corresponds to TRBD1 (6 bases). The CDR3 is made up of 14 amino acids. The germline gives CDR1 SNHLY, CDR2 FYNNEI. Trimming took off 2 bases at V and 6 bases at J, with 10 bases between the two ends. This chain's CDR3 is CASSEIHRDEKLFF. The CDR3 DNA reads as TGTGCCAGCAGTGAAATCCACAGGGATGAAAAACTGTTTTTT.

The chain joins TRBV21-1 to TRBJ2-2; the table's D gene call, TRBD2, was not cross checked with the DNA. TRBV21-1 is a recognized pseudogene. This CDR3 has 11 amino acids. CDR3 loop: CAAGGPGELFF. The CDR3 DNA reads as TGTGCCGCTGGAGGGCCCGGGGAGCTGTTTTTT.

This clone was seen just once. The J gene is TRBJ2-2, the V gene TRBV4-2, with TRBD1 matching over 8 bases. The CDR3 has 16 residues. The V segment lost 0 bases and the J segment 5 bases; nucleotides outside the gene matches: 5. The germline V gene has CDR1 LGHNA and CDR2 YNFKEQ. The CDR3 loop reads CASSQDQGARTGELFF. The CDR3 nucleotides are TGTGCCAGCAGCCAAGACCAGGGGGCAAGAACCGGGGAGCTGTTTTTT.

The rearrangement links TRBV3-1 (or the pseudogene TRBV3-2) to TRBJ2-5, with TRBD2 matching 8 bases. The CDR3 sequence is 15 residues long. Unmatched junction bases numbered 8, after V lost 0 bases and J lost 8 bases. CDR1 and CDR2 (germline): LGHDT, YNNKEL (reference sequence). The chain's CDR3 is CASSQDISLAGTQYF. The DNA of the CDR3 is TGTGCCAGCAGCCAAGATATATCGCTAGCGGGTACCCAGTACTTC.

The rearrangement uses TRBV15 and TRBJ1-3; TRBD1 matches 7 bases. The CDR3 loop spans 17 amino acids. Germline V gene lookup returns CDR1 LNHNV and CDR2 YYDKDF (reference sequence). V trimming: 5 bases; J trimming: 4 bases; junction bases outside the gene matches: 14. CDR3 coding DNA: TGTGCCACCAGCGTGGGGATCGACAGGGTGGGCGGAAACACCATATATTTT. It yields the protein CATSVGIDRVGGNTIYF.

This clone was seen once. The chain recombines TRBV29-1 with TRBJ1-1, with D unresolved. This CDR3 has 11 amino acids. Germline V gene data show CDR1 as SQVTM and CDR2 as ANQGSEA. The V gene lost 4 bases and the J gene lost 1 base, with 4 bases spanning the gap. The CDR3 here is CSVVRNTEAFF. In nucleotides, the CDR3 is TGCAGCGTTGTCAGGAACACTGAAGCTTTCTTT.

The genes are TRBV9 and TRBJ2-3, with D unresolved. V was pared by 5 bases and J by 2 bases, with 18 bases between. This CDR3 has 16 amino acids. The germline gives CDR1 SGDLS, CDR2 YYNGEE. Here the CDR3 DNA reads TGTGCCAGCAGGTCACTCGGTGCGGTACCCACAGATACGCAGTATTTT. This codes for CASRSLGAVPTDTQYF.

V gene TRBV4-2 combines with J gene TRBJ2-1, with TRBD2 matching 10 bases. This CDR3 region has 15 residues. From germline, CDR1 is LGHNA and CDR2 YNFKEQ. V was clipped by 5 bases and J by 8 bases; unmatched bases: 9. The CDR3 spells CASSYVAGGYDEQFF. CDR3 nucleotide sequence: TGTGCCAGCAGCTACGTAGCGGGAGGATACGATGAGCAGTTCTTC.

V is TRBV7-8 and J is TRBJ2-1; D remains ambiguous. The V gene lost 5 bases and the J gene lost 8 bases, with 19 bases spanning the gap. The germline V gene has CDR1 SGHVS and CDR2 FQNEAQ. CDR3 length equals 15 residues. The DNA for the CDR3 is TGTGCCAGCAGCCTTCTAGGCGTGGTGAGGCATGAGCAGTTCTTC. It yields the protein CASSLLGVVRHEQFF.

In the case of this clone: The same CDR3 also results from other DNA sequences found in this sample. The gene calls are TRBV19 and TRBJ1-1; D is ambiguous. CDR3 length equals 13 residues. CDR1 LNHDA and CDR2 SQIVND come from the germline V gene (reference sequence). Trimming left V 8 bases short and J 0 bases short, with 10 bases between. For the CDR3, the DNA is TGTGCCAGTTCAATTTCCATGAACACTGAAGCTTTCTTT. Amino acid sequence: CASSISMNTEAFF. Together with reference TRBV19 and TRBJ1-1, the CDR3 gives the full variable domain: DGGITQSPKYLFRKEGQNVTLSCEQNLNHDAMYWYRQDPGQGLRLIYYSQIVNDFQKGDIAEGYSVSREKKESFPLTVTSAQKNPTAFYLCASSISMNTEAFFGQGTRLTVV.